This T cell receptor beta chain originates from a study of CD8+CD57+ T cells in acquired aplastic anemia. Study details: DNA from sorted CD4+ and CD8+ cells averaged around 3 ug. Healthy donor CD4+ cell samples had a mean of approximately 11 million reads. Study observations and caveats: Some 28 sequences, all CD8+ CDR3, were shared between patients and controls.

CDR3 length: 14 residues. Germline values: CDR1 LGHDT, CDR2 YNNKEL (reference sequence). The V and J ends lost 3 bases and 6 bases respectively, with 11 bases between them. This clonotype was seen more than once but under ten times. Its antigen remains unknown. The TCR beta profiling, which covered VDJ combination and CDR3 sequence, was carried out using genomic DNA as the template. Using its own MiXCR run on the reads, TCRdb lists one record per CDR3 protein. The top ten clones hold 0.95% to 1.3% of a sample with about 220,000 distinct CDR3 sequences, roughly 35% of them seen once. The chain carries TRBV3-1 and TRBJ2-2, with D tentatively TRBD1 (7 bases). The sequenced sample was sorted CD4+, CD8+, or CD8+CD57+ T cells (not recorded which) from PBMCs. This receptor was obtained from a human donor in good health, serving as a control. CDR3 DNA: TGTGCCAGCAGCCAGGACAGGAGGGCCGGGGAGCTGTTTTTT. As protein: CASSQDRRAGELFF.